This T cell receptor beta chain was recorded in a study of CD8 T cells in ankylosing spondylitis. Study-wide results and limits: Disease-linked clones proved CD8+ and comparatively uncommon in peripheral blood. Ankylosing spondylitis blood seemed to carry a telltale TCR beta motif made of eight highly homologous variants.

The authors made TCR beta libraries by quantitative 5'-RACE with molecular barcodes. TCRdb used MiXCR to reprocess the 5' RACE reads, holding one entry per CDR3 protein. This sample has 350,000 to 450,000 distinct CDR3 sequences; roughly 27% occur once, and the top ten carry about 0.9%. For this clonotype: Its antigen remains unknown.

CDR1 SGHRS and CDR2 YFSETQ come from the germline V gene. V was pared by 0 bases and J by 12 bases, with 12 bases of the junction left unmatched. The CDR3 totals 15 residues. This chain links TRBV5-1 with TRBJ2-1, with 7 bases matching TRBD2. What was sequenced was blood, either unsorted or a sorted T cell fraction (not recorded which). The clonotype comes from a male donor with ankylosing spondylitis. The CDR3 nucleotides are TGCGCCAGCAGCTTGGGACTAGCAGAATCCCCTGGGCAGTTCTTC. Translated: CASSLGLAESPGQFF.